What follows is one T cell receptor (beta chain) and its context. The sample originates from a study of blood T cell repertoires in COVID-19. On the study more broadly: COVID-19 samples, acute and convalescent, were from the United States, Italy and Spain. PBMCs, B-cell-depleted T cells, or T cells provided the cDNA or gDNA that made up the material.

Everyone who took part was 18 to 89 years old, and they came from roughly 25 US areas. Profiling relied on immunoSEQ multiplex PCR, and the TCRdb table lists in-frame clones only, not all of them. The repertoire has about 400,000 clones, roughly 88% of them found once; the top ten carry approximately 2%. Input material: PBMCs or T cells enriched from blood (not recorded which). This receptor was taken from a woman between 35 and 50 years old with acute COVID-19.

The CDR3 nucleotides read TGCGCCAGCAGTGTTACAGGGCAGGGGGAAAAACTGTTTTTT. It specifies CASSVTGQGEKLFF. This rearrangement joins TRBV10-2 to TRBJ1-4, with TRBD1 as a possible D gene (6 bases). CDR1 WSHSY and CDR2 SAAADI come from the germline V gene. The CDR3 runs 14 residues. Trimming took 4 bases from V and 8 from J, leaving 14 bases between them.